These 7 T cell receptor beta chains were all obtained from the same sample, sequenced in a study of T cells in localized non-small cell lung cancer. Measured with immunoSEQ multiplex PCR; TCRdb has only the in-frame clones, and not every one. The data contain nearly 15,000 clones, about 85% of them seen just once; the ten biggest clones take up around 23%. This specimen was peripheral blood, taken before any cancer treatment. The receptor source for this set is a female donor of 60 years or more with stage I squamous cell lung carcinoma.

In the case of this clone: A read error may produce the germline difference seen at one junction end. The chain recombines TRBV4-1 with TRBJ2-1; the match to TRBD2 covers 8 bases. Germline loops: CDR1 MGHRA, CDR2 YSYEKL. CDR3 length: 15 amino acids. As DNA, the CDR3 is TGTGCCAGCAGCCAAGTTCCTACGGGAGGGCATGAGCAGTTCTTC. Translated: CASSQVPTGGHEQFF.

The genes are TRBV7-2 and TRBJ2-2; no clear D. The CDR3 sequence is 15 residues long. Trimming removed 1 base at V and 4 bases at J, with 10 bases between. Germline V gene data show CDR1 as SGHTA and CDR2 as FQGNSA. The chain's CDR3 is CASSLGGIRTGELFF. The CDR3 bases are TGTGCCAGCAGCTTAGGCGGTATCCGCACCGGGGAGCTGTTTTTT.

The chain employs TRBV30 and TRBJ2-7, with 8 bases fitting TRBD2. The CDR3 has 11 residues. The junction had 3 bases not matched to a gene; V was cut back by 4 bases and J by 7 bases. Germline V CDR1 and CDR2: GTSNPN, SVGIG (reference sequence). The CDR3 here is CAWTSGGEQYF. The CDR3 nucleotides read TGTGCCTGGACCTCGGGGGGGGAGCAGTACTTC.

The chain is built from TRBV4-3 and TRBJ1-1; possibly TRBD1 for D (5 bases). The CDR3 covers 16 residues. Germline V lookup: CDR1 LGHNA, CDR2 YSLEER. Trimming took 0 bases from V and 0 from J, leaving 11 bases between them. The CDR3 nucleotides are TGCGCCAGCAGCCAAGATTTCAAAGGGGTGAACACTGAAGCTTTCTTT. It translates to CASSQDFKGVNTEAFF.

The chain carries TRBV11-2 and TRBJ2-1; D remains unclear. Trimming pared 5 bases from V and 8 bases from J, leaving 7 bases between. CDR1 and CDR2 (germline): SGHAT, FQNNGV. The CDR3 contains 11 residues. The CDR3 DNA follows: TGTGCCAGCAGCCCGAGCGATGAGCAGTTCTTC. As protein: CASSPSDEQFF.

The chain couples TRBV28 to TRBJ1-4; D gene uncertain. Trimming cost V 6 bases and J 0 bases, with 17 bases left between them. The V gene's germline CDR1 is MDHEN and CDR2 SYDVKM. The length of the CDR3 is 17 residues. The DNA for the CDR3 is TGTGCCAGCAGGCCTAGTTGGGCCCCCGCAACTAATGAAAAACTGTTTTTT. Translated, it gives CASRPSWAPATNEKLFF. The entire variable domain, with the rest obtained from reference TRBV28 and TRBJ1-4, is as follows: DVKVTQSSRYLVKRTGEKVFLECVQDMDHENMFWYRQDPGLGLRLIYFSYDVKMKEKGDIPEGYSVSREKKERFSLILESASTNQTSMYLCASRPSWAPATNEKLFFGSGTQLSVL.

This chain links TRBV5-1 with TRBJ2-5; D is unresolved. CDR1 and CDR2 (germline): SGHRS, YFSETQ. CDR3 size: 12 residues. Trimming cost V 0 bases and J 9 bases, with 9 bases left between them. CDR3: CASSLAGEAQYF. The CDR3 region has the DNA TGCGCCAGCAGCTTGGCCGGTGAGGCCCAGTACTTC.